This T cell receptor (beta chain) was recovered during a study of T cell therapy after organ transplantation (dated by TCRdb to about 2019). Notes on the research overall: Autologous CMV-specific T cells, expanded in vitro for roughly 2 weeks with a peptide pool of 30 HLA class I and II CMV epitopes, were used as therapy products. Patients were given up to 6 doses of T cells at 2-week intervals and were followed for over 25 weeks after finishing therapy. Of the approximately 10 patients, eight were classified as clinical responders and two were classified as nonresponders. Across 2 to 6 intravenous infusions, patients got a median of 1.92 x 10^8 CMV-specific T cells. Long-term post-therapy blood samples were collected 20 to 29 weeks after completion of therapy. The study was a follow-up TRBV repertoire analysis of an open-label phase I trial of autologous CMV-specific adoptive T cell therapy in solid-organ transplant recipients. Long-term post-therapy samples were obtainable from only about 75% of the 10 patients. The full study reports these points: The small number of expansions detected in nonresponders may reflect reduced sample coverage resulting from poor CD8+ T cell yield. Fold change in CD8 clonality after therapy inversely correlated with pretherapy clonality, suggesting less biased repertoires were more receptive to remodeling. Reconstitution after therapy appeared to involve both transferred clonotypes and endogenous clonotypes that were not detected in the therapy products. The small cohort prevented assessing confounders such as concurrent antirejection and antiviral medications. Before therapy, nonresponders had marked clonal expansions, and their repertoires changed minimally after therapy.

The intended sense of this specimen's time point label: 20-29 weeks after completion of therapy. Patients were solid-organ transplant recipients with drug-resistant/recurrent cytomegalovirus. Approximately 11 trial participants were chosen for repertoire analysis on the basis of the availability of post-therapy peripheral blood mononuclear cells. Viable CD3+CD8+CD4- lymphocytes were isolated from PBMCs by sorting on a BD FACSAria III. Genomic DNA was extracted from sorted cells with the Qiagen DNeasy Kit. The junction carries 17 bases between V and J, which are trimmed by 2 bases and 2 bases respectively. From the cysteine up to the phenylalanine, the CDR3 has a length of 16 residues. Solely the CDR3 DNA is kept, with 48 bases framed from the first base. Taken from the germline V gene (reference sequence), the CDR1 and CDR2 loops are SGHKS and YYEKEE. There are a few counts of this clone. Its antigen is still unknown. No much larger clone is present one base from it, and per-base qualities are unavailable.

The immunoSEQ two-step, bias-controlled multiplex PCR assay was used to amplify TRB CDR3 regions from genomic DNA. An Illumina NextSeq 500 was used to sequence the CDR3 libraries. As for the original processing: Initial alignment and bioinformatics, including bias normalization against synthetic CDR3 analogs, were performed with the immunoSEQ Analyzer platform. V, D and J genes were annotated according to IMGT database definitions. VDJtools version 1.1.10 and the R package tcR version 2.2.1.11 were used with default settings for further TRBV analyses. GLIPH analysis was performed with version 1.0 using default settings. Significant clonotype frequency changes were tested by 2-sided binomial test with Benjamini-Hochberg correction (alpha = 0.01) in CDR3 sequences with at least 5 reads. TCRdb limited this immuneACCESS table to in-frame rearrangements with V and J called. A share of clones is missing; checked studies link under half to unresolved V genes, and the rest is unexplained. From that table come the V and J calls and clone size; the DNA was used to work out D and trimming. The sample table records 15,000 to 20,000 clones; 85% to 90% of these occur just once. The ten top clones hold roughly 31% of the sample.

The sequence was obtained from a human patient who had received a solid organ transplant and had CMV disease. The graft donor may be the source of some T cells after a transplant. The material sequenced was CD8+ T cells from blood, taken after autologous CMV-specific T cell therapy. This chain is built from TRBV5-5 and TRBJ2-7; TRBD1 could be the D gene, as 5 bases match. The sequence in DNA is TGTGCCAGCAGCTTAGAAGTGAGCAGGGCCCCCTACGAGCAGTACTTC. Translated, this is CASSLEVSRAPYEQYF. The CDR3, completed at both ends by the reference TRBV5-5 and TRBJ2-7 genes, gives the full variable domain DAGVTQSPTHLIKTRGQQVTLRCSPISGHKSVSWYQQVLGQGPQFIFQYYEKEERGRGNFPDRFSARQFPNYSSELNVNALLLGDSALYLCASSLEVSRAPYEQYFGPGTRLTVT.